This T cell receptor beta chain derives from a study of T cell repertoires in cytomegalovirus infection. This CDR3 is built from 14 residues. Looked up from germline, CDR1 is SGHNT and CDR2 is YENEEA. The V end lost 1 base, the J end lost 5 bases, and 11 bases lay between the germline ends. TCRdb recomputed calls from the reads with MiXCR, one row per CDR3 protein. The profile covers about 360,000 distinct CDR3 sequences, with about a sixth appearing a single time and roughly 9% taken by the ten largest. This clonotype was counted many times. The material sequenced was PBMCs. The receptor was derived from a human donor in good health (CMV status not recorded). Some clones in this sample may be carry-over from other donors' samples. The chain combines TRBV11-3 with TRBJ2-5, with D perhaps matching TRBD1 or TRBD2 (5 bases each). Here the CDR3 DNA reads TGTGCCAGCAGCTTAGTAGGGACCGAGGAGACCCAGTACTTC. Its protein product is CASSLVGTEETQYF.